A selection of T cell receptor beta chains follows, all from one sample in a study of regulatory T cells in long-lasting Graves disease. MiXCR, applied by TCRdb to the multiplex PCR reads, yields one record per CDR3 protein. The sample includes some 470,000 distinct CDR3 sequences, around a fifth seen only once; the top ten take roughly 7%. Sequenced here: peripheral blood mononuclear cells (PBMCs), sampled when the disease was refractory, from a patient treated with antithyroid drugs. The source of these receptors is a female donor with Graves disease. The CDR3 runs from the conserved cysteine through the conserved F or W. Fields, in order: V gene, J gene, CDR3 protein.

TRBV5-5	TRBJ2-6	CASSTQRQGASRANVLTF
TRBV28	TRBJ2-5	CASSPMAGEAQETQHF
TRBV12-3/TRBV12-4	TRBJ2-7	CASSFLTGDYEQYF
TRBV11-3	TRBJ2-2	CASSLGVRDGELFF
TRBV6-5	TRBJ1-6	CASSYLGRAYNSPLHF
TRBV6-1	TRBJ2-5	CASSELLTQETQYF
TRBV3-1	TRBJ2-7	CASSLVSHRMYF
TRBV15	TRBJ1-2	CATSRESEAFGYTF
TRBV27	TRBJ2-7	CASRGLAVPHEQYF
TRBV2	TRBJ1-1	CASGATGQNTEAFF
TRBV29-1	TRBJ2-5	CSVASGALQETQYF
TRBV15	TRBJ1-4	CATSPLWGTLGNEKLFF
TRBV7-9	TRBJ1-1	CASSPRQGVYRYSDTEAFF
TRBV12-3/TRBV12-4	TRBJ2-7	CASKRDENYEQYF
TRBV6-5	TRBJ2-5	CASSYSSWTRETQYF
TRBV7-9	TRBJ1-3	CAAAFSPQGDRNTIYF
TRBV7-2	TRBJ1-2	CASSLQGAHGYTF
TRBV6-1	TRBJ1-1	CASSPVGSVGSEAFF
TRBV27	TRBJ2-7	CASSFGSREAKQYF
TRBV28	TRBJ2-6	CASRPGLIGAWGANVLTF
TRBV11-3	TRBJ2-2	CASRSRDHVPGELFF
TRBV2	TRBJ1-5	CASRGQTSNQPQHF
TRBV6-1	TRBJ2-7	CASSEGLNTYEQYF
TRBV6-1	TRBJ1-4	CASSPVGQGGANEKLFF
TRBV7-3	TRBJ1-2	CASSPGQPSGGYTF
TRBV6-2/TRBV6-3	TRBJ2-2	CASSYSRLADGELFF
TRBV19	TRBJ1-1	CASSPPRTGMNTEAFF
TRBV28	TRBJ2-3	CACWESTDTQYF
TRBV10-3	TRBJ2-7	CAIKPQNRGYEQYF
TRBV28	TRBJ2-3	CASSLSSGSTDTQYF
TRBV28	TRBJ2-3	CASSPAGGAFGDTQYF
TRBV13	TRBJ2-7	CATSGGENEQYF
TRBV28	TRBJ2-7	CASSTTSGGDYEQYF
TRBV28	TRBJ2-7	CASSLSSGMDEQYF
TRBV12-3/TRBV12-4	TRBJ2-1	CASSFDYRYNEQFF
TRBV6-2/TRBV6-3	TRBJ1-2	CASSYSPTGTGVGYTF
TRBV15	TRBJ1-5	CATSRDIREPQHF
TRBV2	TRBJ2-3	CASSGQTDTQYF
TRBV7-9	TRBJ1-4	CASPPPEKLFF
TRBV12-3/TRBV12-4	TRBJ2-6	CASRGLAGEVNGANVPTF
TRBV7-2	TRBJ1-2	CASSPGTGRGYGYTF
TRBV19	TRBJ2-1	CASSIWLASSYNEQFF